The T cell receptor beta chain described here comes from a study of cytomegalovirus exposure and HLA in healthy donors listed by TCRdb under 2017. Study-level background: According to an earlier analysis of 550 to 700 of the donors, some 170 million T cells yielded some 120 million unique TCR beta sequences and roughly 280 Gb of sequence data. A handful of DR-DQ haplotypes were handled as single units for association and clustering because linkage in the cohort was strong. The study profiled the T cell repertoires of approximately 700 subjects by immunosequencing and related them to cytomegalovirus serostatus. Rather than using new phenotypic data, the later analysis identified candidate immune exposures from TCR beta sequences and from how often those sequences occurred across donors. The study combined high-throughput TCR immunosequencing, statistical association of individual TCRs with disease status, and machine learning to predict cytomegalovirus infection status. Donor age, sex, ethnicity and CMV serostatus were collected together with the repertoire data. A later genetic analysis took genome-wide SNP genotypes for about three fifths of the roughly 670 donors and used that subset as a discovery cohort. In addition to the first cohort of roughly 670 subjects, a separate validation cohort of 120 different subjects was used. About 330 gigabases of sequencing data and around 80 million unique TCR sequences made up an early release that covered fewer than 650 HLA-typed donors. Class I and class II HLA loci were covered by the typing at four-digit resolution. The aim of the study was to test whether cataloging public T cell receptors could identify signatures of past pathogen exposure. Among a few hundred genotyped donors of the cohort, an average of approximately 230,000 unique TCR beta nucleotide sequences were sequenced per donor, around 20% of them non-productive. In a later analysis, previously published TCR beta repertoires from 600 to 850 donors were re-analyzed and high-resolution HLA genotyping was added so that TCR occurrence patterns could be studied. Among the roughly 390 genotyped donors, around 81% belonged to the genetic ancestry cluster associated with self-reported Caucasian donors. All discovery cohort repertoires had been generated on a single sequencing platform. To decide whether each TCR beta V gene segment behaved as functional or pseudogenic, an earlier analysis of some 570 of the donors relied on high-throughput TCR beta sequencing. The number of typed donors differed by locus: roughly 620-640 for A, B, C, DRB1 and DQB1; 500 to 550 for DQA1; approximately 610 for DPA1; and around 490 for DPB1. Broad study findings and their caveats: In a later genetic analysis, fewer N-insertions in productive TCRs were reported among donors in an Asian-associated ancestry cluster than the roughly 700-donor mean. CMV serostatus was the only immune exposure information available for the cohort. V-gene and J-gene trimming of TCR beta chains was associated with a missense DCLRE1C variant in a later genetic analysis, and the association was replicated in an independent cohort. At a false discovery rate of 0.05, a later analysis linked 15,000 to 20,000 TCR beta sequences to specific HLA alleles. The 87-base-pair reads could not distinguish some IMGT-functional V segments, including TRBV6-2 and TRBV6-3, so those segments were excluded. The authors suggested that the approach could potentially be extended to other disease states and immunological phenotypes. Most CMV-associated TCR beta chains appeared to be HLA-restricted in a later analysis, and the HLA associations seemed to be driven largely by CMV exposure. A further reported finding was that TCR beta sequences accurately predicted the HLA-A and HLA-B alleles for most subjects in the first cohort. In a later analysis, the rate of TCR association differed among HLA loci, with DRB1 alleles having the most associated TCRs and HLA-C alleles having the fewest. In this cohort, only TCR beta chains were sequenced, and detectable features were limited by the absence of alpha or paired-chain data. Broadly in line with IMGT annotations, most TCR beta V segments showed up in productive rearrangements about 87% or about 30% of the time in an earlier analysis of several hundred of the donors. HLA typing was unavailable for some donors at each locus, so association tests used only the typed subset. A later analysis reported that several top co-occurrence clusters appeared linked to parvovirus B19, influenza, CMV and Epstein-Barr virus. The study gave a list of some 150 TCR beta chains associated with cytomegalovirus. Linkage disequilibrium might explain the correlated functional status among segregating V segments, but an unknown experimental factor could not be ruled out. Most TCR sequences were observed very rarely across donors, whereas some public TCRs were present in many individuals. Because counts were too low, seventeen rarely observed V segments, including chromosome 9 orphons, were left out of the earlier analysis of approximately 500 of the donors. In vitro tests confirmed that a few of the cytomegalovirus-associated TCR beta chains recognize cytomegalovirus antigens. Assigning TCR associations to individual alleles was difficult when HLA alleles, especially DR and DQ, strongly co-occurred. Presence/absence analyses assumed roughly uniform sequencing depth across donors, an assumption that may not hold. A group of highly shared sequence variants was considered likely to be a technical artifact of the sequencing pipeline. In both the original and validation cohorts, the classifier was reported to diagnose cytomegalovirus status with high specificity and sensitivity. In a later analysis, HLA-associated TCR beta chains were found to be more clonally expanded and to have lower generation probabilities than equally common non-associated chains.

Library generation was performed with the immunoSEQ multiplex PCR assay. For the multiplex PCR, a mixture combining 60 forward primers for TCR Vbeta segments and 13 reverse primers for TCR Jbeta segments was used. Amplification of the CDR3 region of rearranged TCR beta genes was performed with a multiplex PCR assay on genomic DNA. Amplified TCR beta libraries were sequenced as 87-base-pair reads on the Illumina HiSeq System. The paper's processing steps were these. In a later analysis, about 80 million unique TCR beta chains were counted across the 500 to 850 repertoires, and around 11 million of these chains were shared by at least two donors. To remove PCR and sequencing errors, raw reads were error-corrected and collapsed into unique sequences using a nearest-neighbor algorithm that merged closely related sequences. CDR3 sequences were aligned to IMGT reference sequences to assign V, D and J gene segments. For a sequence to be retained, at least a six-nucleotide match to both a V gene segment and a J gene segment was required. Rearrangements were called productive when the CDR3 lacked stop codons and stayed in frame with V and J; all others were non-productive. Following IMGT convention, CDR3 was defined as the stretch from the second conserved V-encoded cysteine to the conserved J-encoded phenylalanine. The earlier analysis of about 570 of the donors excluded any sequence lacking an unambiguous match to a single V gene segment. In an earlier analysis of approximately 560 of the donors, a V segment was called functional when productive rearrangements were above 56.7%, and segregating when the standard deviation between donors exceeded 5%. To diagnose cytomegalovirus status from the catalog of TCR beta chain sequences, a statistical classification framework was built. A later analysis assigned V and J genes by comparing TCR nucleotide sequences with IMGT/GENE-DB human TR gene sequences. In a later analysis, CDR3 sequences and most-parsimonious VDJ recombination scenarios were assigned using the TCRdist pipeline. A later analysis defined each TCR beta chain by its CDR3 amino acid sequence plus V-gene family, and excluded reads lacking a unique V-gene family. In a later analysis, fewer than 650 highly shared, low-generation-probability nucleotide sequences were removed to address suspected cross-contamination and a sequencing artifact. In a later analysis, a clonal expansion index for each public chain was calculated from normalized within-repertoire ranks of inferred template counts. A later analysis computed generation probabilities with a VDJ recombination model fitted to out-of-frame rearrangements, and checked the results against IGoR. Hypergeometric tests were used in a later analysis to score TCR-TCR, TCR-HLA and TCR-CMV co-occurrence, with a repertoire-size bias correction applied to the TCR pairs. In a later analysis, false discovery rates were estimated by permuting HLA or CMV assignments 20 times. In a later analysis, co-occurring TCRs were grouped using DBSCAN, and TCRdist sequence similarity was added for clustering within HLA-allele-positive subsets. Repertoires with fewer than 30,000 or more than 120,000 public chains were left out of co-occurrence clustering, as were a few repertoires with anomalous nucleotide sharing. Sourced from immuneACCESS, this table was stored by TCRdb with only in-frame sequences that have V and J called. A share of the clones is absent; for the studies checked, an unresolved V gene accounts for under half, and the remainder has no known explanation. The DNA gave D and trimming, while V, J and clone size come from that table. This sample holds 77,000 or so clones; around 83% were observed only once. Jointly, the top ten make up approximately 20% of the sample.

The cohort was made up of hundreds of healthy bone marrow donors. At the time of sampling, all cohort members were nominally healthy, though unrecorded immune exposures were likely present. The donor tested CMV seropositive and was one of the 289 seropositive cohort members. A peripheral blood sample was collected from each donor, and TCR beta sequencing was performed on peripheral blood mononuclear cells. The Qiagen DNeasy Blood Extraction Kit was used to extract genomic DNA from the blood cell samples. Cut back by 4 bases and 4 bases, the V and J ends lie 7 bases apart. As encoded in the germline V gene, CDR1 is SQVTM while CDR2 is ANQGSEA. The CDR3 runs 11 amino acids, cysteine and phenylalanine included. The sequence is cut down to CDR3 DNA, 33 bases in frame from base 1. About this clone itself: It has no known antigen specificity. No much larger clonotype is one base removed from it; base qualities were not supplied.

This TCR came from a man between 65 and 85 years old in good health and CMV-seropositive. This sequence uses TRBV29-1 and TRBJ1-2, with the identity of the D gene unclear. The specimen sequenced was PBMCs. The CDR3: CSVGYGYGYTF. The base sequence is TGCAGCGTTGGGTACGGCTATGGCTACACCTTC.